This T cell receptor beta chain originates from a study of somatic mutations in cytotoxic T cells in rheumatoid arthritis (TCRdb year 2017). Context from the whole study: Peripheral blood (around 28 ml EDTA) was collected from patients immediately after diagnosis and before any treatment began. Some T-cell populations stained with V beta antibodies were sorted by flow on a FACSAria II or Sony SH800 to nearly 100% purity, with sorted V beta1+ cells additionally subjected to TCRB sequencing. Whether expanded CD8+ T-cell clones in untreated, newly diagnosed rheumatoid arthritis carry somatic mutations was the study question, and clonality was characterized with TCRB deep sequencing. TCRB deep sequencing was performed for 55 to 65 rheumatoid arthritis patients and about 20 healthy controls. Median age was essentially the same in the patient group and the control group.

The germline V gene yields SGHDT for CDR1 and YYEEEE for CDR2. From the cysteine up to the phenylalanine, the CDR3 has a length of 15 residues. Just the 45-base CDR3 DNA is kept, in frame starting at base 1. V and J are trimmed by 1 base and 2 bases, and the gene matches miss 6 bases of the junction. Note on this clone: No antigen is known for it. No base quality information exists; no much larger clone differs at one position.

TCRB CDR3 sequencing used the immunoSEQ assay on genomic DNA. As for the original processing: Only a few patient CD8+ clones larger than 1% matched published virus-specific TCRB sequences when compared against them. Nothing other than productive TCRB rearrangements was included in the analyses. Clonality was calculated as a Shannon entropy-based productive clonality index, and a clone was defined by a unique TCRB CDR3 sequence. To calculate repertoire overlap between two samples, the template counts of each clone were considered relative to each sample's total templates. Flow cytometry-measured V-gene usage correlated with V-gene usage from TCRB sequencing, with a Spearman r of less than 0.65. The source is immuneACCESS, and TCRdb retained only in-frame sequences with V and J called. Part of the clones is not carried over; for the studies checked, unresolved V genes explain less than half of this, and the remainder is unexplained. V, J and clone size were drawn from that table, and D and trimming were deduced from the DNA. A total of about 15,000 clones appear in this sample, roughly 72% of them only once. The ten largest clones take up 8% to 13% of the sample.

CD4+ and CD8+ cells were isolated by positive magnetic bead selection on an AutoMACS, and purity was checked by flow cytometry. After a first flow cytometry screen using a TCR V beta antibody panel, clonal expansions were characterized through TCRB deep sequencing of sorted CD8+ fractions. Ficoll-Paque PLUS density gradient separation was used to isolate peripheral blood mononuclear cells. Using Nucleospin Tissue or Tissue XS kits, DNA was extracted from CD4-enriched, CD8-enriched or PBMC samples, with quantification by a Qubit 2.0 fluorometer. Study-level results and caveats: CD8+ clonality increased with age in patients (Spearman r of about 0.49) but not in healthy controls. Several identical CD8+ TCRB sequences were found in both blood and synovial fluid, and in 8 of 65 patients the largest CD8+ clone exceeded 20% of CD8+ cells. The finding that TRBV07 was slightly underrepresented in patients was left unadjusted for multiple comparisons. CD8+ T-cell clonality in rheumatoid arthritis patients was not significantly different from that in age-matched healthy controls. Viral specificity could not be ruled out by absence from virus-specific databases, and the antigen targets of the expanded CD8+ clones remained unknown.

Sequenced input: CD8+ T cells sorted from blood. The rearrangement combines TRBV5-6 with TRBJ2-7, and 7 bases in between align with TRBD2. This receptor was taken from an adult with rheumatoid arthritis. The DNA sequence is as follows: TGTGCCAGCAGCTTGTCGCCTAGCGGAGCCTACGAGCAGTACTTC. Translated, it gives CASSLSPSGAYEQYF.